The clone carrying this T cell receptor (beta chain) has a single count. Its antigen is unknown. Within the sample, other DNA sequences also encode this same CDR3. The repertoire was sequenced with immunoSEQ multiplex PCR; TCRdb's copy has only in-frame clones and lacks some. The sample includes some 2,100,000 clones, approximately 96% seen only once; the top ten take roughly 0.13%. The CDR3 covers 13 residues. The germline V gene encodes CDR1 SGHTA and CDR2 FQGNSA. V lost 0 bases and J lost 5, with 7 bases in between. Healthy HIV-negative adults without recent acute infections or vaccinations served as donors. Nashville, Tennessee was home to all donors, each a Caucasian adult. The sample belongs to a study of shared clonotypes between healthy human individuals. Study-wide results and limits: Non-shared clonotypes were found to have lower generation probabilities than the clonotypes that were shared by all four of the sorted-subset donors.

The rearrangement joins TRBV7-2 to TRBJ2-5; D is uncertain. The TCR was taken from a man aged 18-30 years in good health. Sequencing was carried out using naive CD4+ T cells sorted from blood. Sample subset: CD45RA+ positively selected. The CDR3 spells CASSLAGSETQYF. For the CDR3, the DNA is TGTGCCAGCAGCTTAGCAGGGTCCGAGACCCAGTACTTC.